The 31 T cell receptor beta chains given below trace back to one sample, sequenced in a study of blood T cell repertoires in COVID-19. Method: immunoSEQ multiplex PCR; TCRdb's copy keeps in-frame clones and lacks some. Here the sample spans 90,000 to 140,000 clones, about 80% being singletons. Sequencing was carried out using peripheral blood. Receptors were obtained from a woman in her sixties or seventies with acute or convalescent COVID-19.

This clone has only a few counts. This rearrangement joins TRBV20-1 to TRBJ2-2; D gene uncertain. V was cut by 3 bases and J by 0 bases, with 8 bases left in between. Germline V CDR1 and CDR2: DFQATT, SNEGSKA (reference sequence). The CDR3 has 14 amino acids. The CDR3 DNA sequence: TGCAGTGCTAGTTCTATAACGAACACCGGGGAGCTGTTTTTT. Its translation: CSASSITNTGELFF.

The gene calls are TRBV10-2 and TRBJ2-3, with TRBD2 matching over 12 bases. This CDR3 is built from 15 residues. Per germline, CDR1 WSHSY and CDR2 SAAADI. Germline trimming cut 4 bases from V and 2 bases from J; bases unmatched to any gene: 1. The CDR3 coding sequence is TGCGCCAGCAGTGGGACTAGCGGGGCCACAGATACGCAGTATTTT. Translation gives CASSGTSGATDTQYF.

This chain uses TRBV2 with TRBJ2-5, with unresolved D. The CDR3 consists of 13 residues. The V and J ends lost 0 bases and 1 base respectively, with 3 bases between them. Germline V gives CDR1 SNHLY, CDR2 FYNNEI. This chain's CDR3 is CASSEAIQETQYF. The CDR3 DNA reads TGTGCCAGCAGTGAAGCTATCCAAGAGACCCAGTACTTC.

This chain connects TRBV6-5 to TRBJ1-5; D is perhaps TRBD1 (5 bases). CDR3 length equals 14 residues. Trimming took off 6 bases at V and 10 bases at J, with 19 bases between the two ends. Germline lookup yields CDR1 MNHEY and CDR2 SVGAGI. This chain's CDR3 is CASRPQGLGGPQHF. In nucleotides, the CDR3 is TGTGCCAGCAGACCCCAGGGACTCGGAGGACCCCAGCATTTT.

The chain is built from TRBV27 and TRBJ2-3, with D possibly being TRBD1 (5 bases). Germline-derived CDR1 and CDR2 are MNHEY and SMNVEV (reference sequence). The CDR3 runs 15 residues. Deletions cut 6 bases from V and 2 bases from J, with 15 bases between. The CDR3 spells CASRGAVRVTDTQYF. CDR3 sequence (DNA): TGTGCCAGCAGAGGGGCAGTCAGGGTCACAGATACGCAGTATTTT.

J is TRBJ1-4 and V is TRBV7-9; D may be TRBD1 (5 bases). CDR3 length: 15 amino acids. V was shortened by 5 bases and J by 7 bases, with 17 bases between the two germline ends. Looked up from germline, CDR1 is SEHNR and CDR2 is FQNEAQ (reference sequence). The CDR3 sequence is CASSPETPQGEKLFF. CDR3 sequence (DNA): TGTGCCAGCAGCCCAGAGACACCCCAGGGTGAAAAACTGTTTTTT. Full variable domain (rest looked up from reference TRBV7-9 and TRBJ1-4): DTGVSQNPRHKITKRGQNVTFRCDPISEHNRLYWYRQTLGQGPEFLTYFQNEAQLEKSRLLSDRFSAERPKGSFSTLEIQRTEQGDSAMYLCASSPETPQGEKLFFGSGTQLSVL.

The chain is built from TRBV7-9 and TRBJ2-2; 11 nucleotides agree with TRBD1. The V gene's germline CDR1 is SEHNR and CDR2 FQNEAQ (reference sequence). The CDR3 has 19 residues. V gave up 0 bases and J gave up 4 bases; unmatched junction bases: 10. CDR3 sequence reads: CASSLAGTGGPSGTGELFF. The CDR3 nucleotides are TGTGCCAGCAGCTTAGCCGGGACAGGGGGGCCCTCGGGCACCGGGGAGCTGTTTTTT.

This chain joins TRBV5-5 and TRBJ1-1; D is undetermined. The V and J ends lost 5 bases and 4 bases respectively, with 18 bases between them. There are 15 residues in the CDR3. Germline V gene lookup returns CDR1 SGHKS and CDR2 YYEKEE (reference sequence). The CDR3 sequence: CASRDAEGIATEAFF. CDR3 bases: TGTGCCAGCAGGGACGCGGAGGGAATCGCCACTGAAGCTTTCTTT.

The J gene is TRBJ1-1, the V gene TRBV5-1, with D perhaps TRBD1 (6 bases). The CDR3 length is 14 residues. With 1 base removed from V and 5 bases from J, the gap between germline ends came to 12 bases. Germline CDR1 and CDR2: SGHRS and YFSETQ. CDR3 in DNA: TGCGCCAGCAGCTTGACCACCAGGGGTACTGAAGCTTTCTTT. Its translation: CASSLTTRGTEAFF.

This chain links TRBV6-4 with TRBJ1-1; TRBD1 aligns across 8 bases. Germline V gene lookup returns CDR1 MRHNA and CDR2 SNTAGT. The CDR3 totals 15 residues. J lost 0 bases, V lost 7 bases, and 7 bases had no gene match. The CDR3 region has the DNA TGTGCCAGCAAATCGACAGGGGACATGAACACTGAAGCTTTCTTT. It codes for CASKSTGDMNTEAFF.

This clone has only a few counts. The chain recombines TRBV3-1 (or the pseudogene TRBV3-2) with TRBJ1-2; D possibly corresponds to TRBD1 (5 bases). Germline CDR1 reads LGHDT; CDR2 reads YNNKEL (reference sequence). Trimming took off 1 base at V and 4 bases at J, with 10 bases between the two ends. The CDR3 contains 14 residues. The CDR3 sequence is CASSQVGVLYGYTF. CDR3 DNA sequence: TGTGCCAGCAGCCAAGTAGGGGTACTCTATGGCTACACCTTC.

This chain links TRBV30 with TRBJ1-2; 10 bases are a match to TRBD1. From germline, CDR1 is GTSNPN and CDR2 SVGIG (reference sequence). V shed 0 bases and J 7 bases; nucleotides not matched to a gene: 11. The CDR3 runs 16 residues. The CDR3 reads CAWSVIGGQGRGGYTF. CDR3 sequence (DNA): TGTGCCTGGAGTGTAATCGGGGGACAGGGGAGAGGTGGCTACACCTTC.

CDR3 region: CASSFAGDPAEAFF. DNA for the CDR3: TGTGCCAGCAGCTTCGCAGGGGACCCCGCTGAAGCTTTCTTT. The chain uses TRBV7-8 and TRBJ1-1; TRBD1 might be the D (6 bases). The CDR3 is 14 residues long. Germline V gene sequence: CDR1 SGHVS, CDR2 FQNEAQ. V dropped 3 bases and J dropped 6 bases, with 14 bases sitting between them.

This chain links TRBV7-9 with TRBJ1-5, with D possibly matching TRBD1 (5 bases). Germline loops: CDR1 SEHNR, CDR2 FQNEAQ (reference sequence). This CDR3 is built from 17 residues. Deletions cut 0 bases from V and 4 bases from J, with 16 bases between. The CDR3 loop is CASSLARGEWVNQPQHF. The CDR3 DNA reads TGTGCCAGCAGCTTAGCGCGGGGGGAATGGGTGAATCAGCCCCAGCATTTT.

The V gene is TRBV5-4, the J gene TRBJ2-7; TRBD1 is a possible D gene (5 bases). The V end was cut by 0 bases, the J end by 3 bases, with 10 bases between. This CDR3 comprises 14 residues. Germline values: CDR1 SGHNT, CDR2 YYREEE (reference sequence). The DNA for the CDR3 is TGTGCCAGCAGCTTGGGCATTCAGGGCTACGAGCAGTACTTC. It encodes CASSLGIQGYEQYF.

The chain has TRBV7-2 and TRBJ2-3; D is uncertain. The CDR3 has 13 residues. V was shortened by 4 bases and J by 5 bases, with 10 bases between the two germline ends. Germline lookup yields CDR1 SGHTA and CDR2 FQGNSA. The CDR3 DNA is TGTGCCAGCAGCTCATCCCCCGGAGATACGCAGTATTTT. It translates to CASSSSPGDTQYF.

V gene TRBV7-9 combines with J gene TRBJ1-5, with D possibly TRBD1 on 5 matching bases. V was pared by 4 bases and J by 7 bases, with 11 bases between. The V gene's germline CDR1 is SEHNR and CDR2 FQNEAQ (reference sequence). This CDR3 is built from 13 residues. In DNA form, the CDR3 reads TGTGCCAGCAGCTACGGCGGGGCACAGCCCCAGCATTTT. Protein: CASSYGGAQPQHF.

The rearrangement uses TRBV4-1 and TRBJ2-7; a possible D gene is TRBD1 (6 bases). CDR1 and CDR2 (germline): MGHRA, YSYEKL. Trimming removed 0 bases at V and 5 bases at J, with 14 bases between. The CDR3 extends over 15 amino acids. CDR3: CASSQDPTGRHEQYF. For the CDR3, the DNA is TGCGCCAGCAGCCAAGATCCAACAGGGAGACACGAGCAGTACTTC.

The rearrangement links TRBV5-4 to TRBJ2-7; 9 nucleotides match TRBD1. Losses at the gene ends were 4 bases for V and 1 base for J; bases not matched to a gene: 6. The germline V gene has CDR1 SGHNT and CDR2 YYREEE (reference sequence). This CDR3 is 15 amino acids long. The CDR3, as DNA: TGTGCCAGCAGCAAAGGGACAGGGAGTTCCTACGAGCAGTACTTC. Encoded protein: CASSKGTGSSYEQYF.

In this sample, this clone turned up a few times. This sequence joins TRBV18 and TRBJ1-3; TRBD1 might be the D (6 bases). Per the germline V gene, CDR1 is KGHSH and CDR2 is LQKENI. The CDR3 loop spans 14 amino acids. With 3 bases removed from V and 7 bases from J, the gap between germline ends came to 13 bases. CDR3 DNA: TGTGCCAGCTCACCGGGGACAATGGGGAACACCATATATTTT. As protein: CASSPGTMGNTIYF.

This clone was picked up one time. The DNA for the CDR3 is TGTGCCAGCAGCGTCCCTCGGGGTAGCGGGACCCAGTACTTC. It is translated as CASSVPRGSGTQYF. The chain links TRBV11-2 to TRBJ2-5, with D tentatively TRBD2 (6 bases). Germline loops: CDR1 SGHAT, CDR2 FQNNGV. The V gene lost 5 bases and the J gene lost 7 bases, with 17 bases spanning the gap. This CDR3 is built from 14 residues.

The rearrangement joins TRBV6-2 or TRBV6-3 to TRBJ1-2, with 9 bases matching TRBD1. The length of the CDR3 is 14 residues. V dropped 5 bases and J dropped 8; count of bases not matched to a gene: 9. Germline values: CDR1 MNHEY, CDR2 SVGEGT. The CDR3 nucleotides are TGTGCCAGCAGTCTCACACAGGGGGCGCGCGGCTACACCTTC. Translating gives CASSLTQGARGYTF.

The CDR3: CASSMGRGPYQPQHF. CDR3 bases: TGTGCCAGTAGTATGGGAAGGGGGCCCTATCAGCCCCAGCATTTT. The V call is TRBV19, the J call TRBJ1-5; 7 bases map to TRBD1. CDR3 length: 15 residues. Germline V CDR1 and CDR2: LNHDA, SQIVND (reference sequence). The trim removed 3 bases at V and 5 bases at J, leaving 7 bases unmatched. Full variable domain (rest looked up from reference TRBV19 and TRBJ1-5): DGGITQSPKYLFRKEGQNVTLSCEQNLNHDAMYWYRQDPGQGLRLIYYSQIVNDFQKGDIAEGYSVSREKKESFPLTVTSAQKNPTAFYLCASSMGRGPYQPQHFGDGTRLSIL.

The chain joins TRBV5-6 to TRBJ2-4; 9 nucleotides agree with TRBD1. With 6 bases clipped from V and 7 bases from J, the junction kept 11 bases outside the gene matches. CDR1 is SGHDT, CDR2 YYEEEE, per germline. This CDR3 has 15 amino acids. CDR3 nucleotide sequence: TGTGCCAGCACCCGCCGGGGACAGGGCCCTAACATTCAGTACTTC. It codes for CASTRRGQGPNIQYF.

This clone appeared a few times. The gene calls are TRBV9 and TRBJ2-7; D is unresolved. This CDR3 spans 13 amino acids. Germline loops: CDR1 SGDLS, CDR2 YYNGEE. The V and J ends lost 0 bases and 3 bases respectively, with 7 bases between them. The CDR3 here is CASSVAVSYEQYF. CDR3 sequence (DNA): TGTGCCAGCAGCGTAGCTGTGAGCTACGAGCAGTACTTC.

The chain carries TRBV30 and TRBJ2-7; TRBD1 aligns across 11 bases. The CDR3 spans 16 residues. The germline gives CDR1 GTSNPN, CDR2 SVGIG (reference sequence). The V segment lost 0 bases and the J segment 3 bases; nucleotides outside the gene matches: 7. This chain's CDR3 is CAWSVRVGTGGYEQYF. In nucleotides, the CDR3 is TGTGCCTGGAGTGTACGGGTTGGGACAGGGGGCTACGAGCAGTACTTC.

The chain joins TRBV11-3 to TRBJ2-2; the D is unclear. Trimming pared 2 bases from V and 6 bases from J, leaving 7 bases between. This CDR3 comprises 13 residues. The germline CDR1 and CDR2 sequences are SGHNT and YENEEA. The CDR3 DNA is TGTGCCAGCAGCTTACGGGTTTCCGGGGAGCTGTTTTTT. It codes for CASSLRVSGELFF.

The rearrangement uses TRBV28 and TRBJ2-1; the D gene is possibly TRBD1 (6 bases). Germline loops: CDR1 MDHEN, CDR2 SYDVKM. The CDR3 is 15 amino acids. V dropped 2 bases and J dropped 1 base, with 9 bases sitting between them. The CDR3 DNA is TGTGCCAGCAGTTTAATAACAGGGTCCTACAATGAGCAGTTCTTC. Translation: CASSLITGSYNEQFF.

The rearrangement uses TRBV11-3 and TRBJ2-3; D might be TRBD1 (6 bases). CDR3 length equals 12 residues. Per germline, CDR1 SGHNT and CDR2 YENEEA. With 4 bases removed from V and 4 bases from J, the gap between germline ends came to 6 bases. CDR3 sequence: CASSYRADTQYF. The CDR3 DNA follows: TGTGCCAGCAGCTACAGGGCAGATACGCAGTATTTT.

The CDR3 reads CASSSLIMAGQGLYNQPQHF. DNA for the CDR3: TGTGCCAGCAGCTCCCTGATTATGGCGGGACAGGGTTTATACAATCAGCCCCAGCATTTT. The rearrangement links TRBV5-8 to TRBJ1-5, with 9 bases lining up with TRBD1. This CDR3 is built from 20 residues. The germline V gene encodes CDR1 SGHTS and CDR2 YDEGEE. Trimming removed 3 bases from V and 3 bases from J; junction bases left unmatched: 19.

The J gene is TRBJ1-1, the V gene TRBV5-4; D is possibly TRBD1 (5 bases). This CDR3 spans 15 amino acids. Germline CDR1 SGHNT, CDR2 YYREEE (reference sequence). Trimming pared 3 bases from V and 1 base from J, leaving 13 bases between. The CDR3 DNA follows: TGTGCCAGCAGCTCTGGGGGGGACCGGAACACTGAAGCTTTCTTT. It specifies CASSSGGDRNTEAFF.